These T cell receptor beta chains were read from a single sample in a study of CD8 T cells in ankylosing spondylitis. TCRdb fed the 5' RACE reads into MiXCR, producing one record per CDR3 protein. Of some 39,000 distinct CDR3 sequences in the sample, approximately 10% were seen once. The sample taken for sequencing was synovial fluid, either unsorted or a sorted T cell fraction (not recorded which). The receptors were gathered from a male donor with ankylosing spondylitis. Both conserved end residues are part of each CDR3. D genes are given only for firm matches. Expanded clones are given a class, and other clones once, few, many or no size at all.

J gene | D gene | V gene | clone size | CDR3 protein | CDR3 DNA
TRBJ2-2 | TRBD1 | TRBV28 | NA | CASFGRGRSGELFF | TGTGCCAGCTTCGGTAGGGGGCGTTCGGGGGAGCTGTTTTTT
TRBJ1-5 | TRBD1 | TRBV7-2 | few | CASSLSGGGQINQPQHF | TGTGCCAGCAGCTTAAGCGGTGGGGGACAGATCAATCAGCCCCAGCATTTT
TRBJ2-1 | TRBD2 | TRBV20-1 | NA | CSAESGSYSYNEQFF | TGCAGTGCCGAAAGCGGGAGTTATTCCTACAATGAGCAGTTCTTC
TRBJ2-3 | TRBD1 | TRBV15 | few | CATSRYRGPDTQYF | TGTGCCACCAGCAGATACAGGGGGCCAGATACGCAGTATTTT
TRBJ2-7 | NA | TRBV7-3 | few | CASSYDSGYEQYF | TGTGCCAGCAGCTATGATAGCGGCTACGAGCAGTACTTC
TRBJ2-6 | TRBD2 | TRBV6-5 | many | CASSYGPAGATGANVLTF | TGTGCCAGCAGTTACGGTCCAGCGGGAGCTACAGGGGCCAACGTCCTGACTTTC
TRBJ2-2 | NA | TRBV11-2 | few | CASSASETGELFF | TGTGCCAGCAGCGCCAGCGAGACCGGGGAGCTGTTTTTT
TRBJ2-7 | NA | TRBV5-4 | few | CASSWRGEQYF | TGTGCCAGCAGCTGGCGCGGCGAGCAGTACTTC
TRBJ1-2 | TRBD1 | TRBV19 | many | CASSIRGQGASYGYTF | TGTGCCAGTAGTATACGCGGACAGGGGGCGTCCTATGGCTACACCTTC
TRBJ2-7 | NA | TRBV28 | NA | CASSLSPDVVGLGSYEQYF | NA
TRBJ2-7 | NA | TRBV12-3/TRBV12-4 | medium-sized | CASSGGPYEQYF | TGTGCCAGCAGTGGAGGGCCCTACGAGCAGTACTTC
TRBJ2-1 | TRBD2 | TRBV12-3/TRBV12-4 | few | CASSLGVQREDNEQFF | TGTGCCAGCAGTTTAGGGGTTCAGCGGGAGGACAATGAGCAGTTCTTC
TRBJ1-5 | NA | TRBV5-5 | NA | CASSFFDSNQPQHF | TGTGCCAGCAGCTTTTTTGATAGCAATCAGCCCCAGCATTTT
TRBJ1-2 | NA | TRBV7-2 | many | CASSLAEGFGYTF | TGTGCCAGCAGCTTAGCGGAAGGGTTTGGCTACACCTTC
TRBJ2-3 | NA | TRBV19 | NA | CASSIGTAKTDTQYF | TGTGCCAGTAGTATAGGGACAGCGAAGACAGATACGCAGTATTTT
TRBJ1-2 | TRBD1 | TRBV7-9 | NA | CASTPGTESYGYTF | TGTGCCAGCACCCCCGGGACAGAAAGCTATGGCTACACCTTC
TRBJ2-7 | TRBD1 | TRBV28 | many | CASSLWKVDRWFYEQYF | TGTGCCAGCAGTTTATGGAAGGTGGACAGGTGGTTTTACGAGCAGTACTTC
TRBJ2-6 | TRBD2 | TRBV20-1 | many | CSATIGTIGTGANVLTF | TGCAGTGCAACGATCGGGACTATAGGAACTGGGGCCAACGTCCTGACTTTC
TRBJ2-7 | NA | TRBV12-3/TRBV12-4 | few | CASSFKGYEQYF | TGTGCCAGCAGTTTCAAAGGATACGAGCAGTACTTC
TRBJ2-7 | NA | TRBV4-1 | NA | CASSLSAPSYEQYF | TGCGCCAGCAGCCTATCCGCCCCTTCCTACGAGCAGTACTTC
TRBJ1-1 | NA | TRBV5-6 | few | CASSSVQNTEAFF | TGTGCCAGCAGCTCCGTCCAGAACACTGAAGCTTTCTTT
TRBJ2-6 | NA | TRBV6-1 | NA | CASSESESGANVLTF | TGTGCCAGCAGTGAATCGGAGTCTGGGGCCAACGTCCTGACTTTC
TRBJ2-1 | NA | TRBV28 | few | CASSSMQEGVGEQFF | TGTGCCAGCAGTTCGATGCAGGAGGGAGTAGGCGAGCAGTTCTTC
TRBJ2-5 | TRBD2 | TRBV11-3 | NA | CASSPRLAGAQETQYF | TGTGCCAGCAGCCCACGACTAGCGGGGGCTCAAGAGACCCAGTACTTC
TRBJ1-1 | TRBD1 | TRBV7-9 | many | CASSAGPGTGNTEAFF | TGTGCCAGCAGCGCCGGACCCGGGACAGGCAACACTGAAGCTTTCTTT
TRBJ1-2 | TRBD1 | TRBV28 | NA | CASSSSRTGRANYGYTF | TGTGCCAGCAGTTCATCTCGGACAGGCCGGGCAAACTATGGCTACACCTTC
TRBJ2-1 | NA | TRBV7-2 | many | CASSLAVRAGQFF | TGTGCCAGCAGCTTAGCCGTAAGGGCTGGGCAGTTCTTC
TRBJ2-7 | NA | TRBV11-3 | NA | CASSLDSGTATYEQYF | TGTGCCAGCAGCTTAGACTCTGGGACCGCTACCTACGAGCAGTACTTC
TRBJ2-5 | NA | TRBV7-6 | medium-sized | CASSRRDRSFEETQYF | TGTGCCAGCAGCAGAAGGGACCGGTCGTTTGAGGAGACCCAGTACTTC
TRBJ2-5 | NA | TRBV7-8 | many | CASSLPRVETQYF | TGTGCCAGCAGCTTACCCAGGGTTGAGACCCAGTACTTC
TRBJ2-6 | TRBD2 | TRBV2 | NA | CASSGEGTLYSGANVLTF | TGTGCCAGCAGTGGGGAGGGGACTCTTTACTCTGGGGCCAACGTCCTGACTTTC
TRBJ2-2 | TRBD2 | TRBV7-6 | few | CASSLLAGITNTGELFF | TGTGCCAGCAGCTTGCTAGCGGGTATTACGAACACCGGGGAGCTGTTTTTT
TRBJ2-1 | TRBD2 | TRBV5-1 | many | CASSWGTSGNNEQFF | TGCGCCAGCAGCTGGGGGACTAGCGGAAACAATGAGCAGTTCTTC
TRBJ2-7 | NA | TRBV24-1 | NA | CATSDGTYGEQYF | TGTGCCACCAGTGATGGGACATACGGCGAGCAGTACTTC
TRBJ2-1 | TRBD2 | TRBV9 | NA | CASSARGAGTYNEQFF | TGTGCCAGCAGCGCGCGAGGAGCGGGGACCTACAATGAGCAGTTCTTC
TRBJ2-1 | TRBD2 | TRBV28 | many | CASSVGLAGYNEQFF | TGTGCCAGCAGTGTCGGACTAGCGGGCTACAATGAGCAGTTCTTC
TRBJ1-6 | NA | TRBV18 | many | CASSDPLNAGNSPLHF | TGTGCCAGCTCAGACCCATTGAATGCGGGTAATTCACCCCTCCACTTT
TRBJ2-7 | TRBD1 | TRBV29-1 | few | CSGKSGTGGYEQYF | TGCAGCGGTAAATCCGGGACAGGGGGCTACGAGCAGTACTTC
TRBJ1-6 | NA | TRBV12-3/TRBV12-4 | NA | CASSLASYNSPLHF | TGTGCCAGCAGTTTAGCCTCCTATAATTCACCCCTCCACTTT
TRBJ2-6 | NA | TRBV11-1 | few | CASSQTFNPGRMISGANVLTF | TGTGCCAGCAGCCAAACCTTTAATCCGGGACGGATGATCTCTGGGGCCAACGTCCTGACTTTC
TRBJ2-2 | TRBD2 | TRBV7-9 | few | CASSFLPTSVTGELFF | TGTGCCAGCAGCTTTCTCCCAACTAGCGTCACCGGGGAGCTGTTTTTT
TRBJ2-5 | TRBD1 | TRBV7-9 | many | CASSPSRQGDWVQYF | TGTGCCAGCAGCCCCTCCCGACAGGGGGACTGGGTCCAGTACTTC
TRBJ2-7 | NA | TRBV7-6 | NA | CASSLARVQRSEQYF | TGTGCCAGCAGCTTAGCGAGGGTCCAAAGAAGCGAGCAGTACTTC
TRBJ1-5 | TRBD1 | TRBV6-1 | NA | CARPDRSARGNQPQHF | TGTGCCCGCCCGGACAGGTCGGCCAGGGGCAATCAGCCCCAGCATTTT
TRBJ2-2 | NA | TRBV4-2 | NA | CAVGGFRVSNTGELFF | TGTGCCGTCGGCGGGTTCAGGGTCTCCAACACCGGGGAGCTGTTTTTT
TRBJ2-6 | NA | TRBV5-6 | many | CASSFVSGDGANVLTF | TGTGCCAGCAGCTTTGTATCGGGAGATGGGGCCAACGTCCTGACTTTC
TRBJ2-3 | TRBD2 | TRBV6-5 | NA | CASSYSIAGGVTDTQYF | TGTGCCAGCAGTTACTCAATAGCGGGAGGGGTCACAGATACGCAGTATTTT
TRBJ2-4 | NA | TRBV20-1 | many | CSASGQGGPLAKNIQYF | TGCAGTGCTAGTGGGCAGGGGGGGCCTCTAGCCAAAAACATTCAGTACTTC
TRBJ1-1 | TRBD1 | TRBV5-1 | NA | CASSSQGARTEAFF | TGCGCCAGCAGCTCACAGGGGGCGCGCACTGAAGCTTTCTTT